This T cell receptor (beta chain) was captured in a study of blood T cell repertoires in COVID-19. Study-wide background: Specimens from acute and convalescent COVID-19 originated in the United States, Italy and Spain. In each case, the material was cDNA or gDNA derived from T cells, B-cell-depleted T cells, or PBMCs.

Original processing notes: Amplifying reference gene primers gave estimates of nucleated cell counts. The table came from immunoSEQ multiplex PCR; TCRdb's copy has only in-frame clones and leaves some out. V and J calls and clone size come straight from that table; D and trimming were deduced from the DNA. The table shows 120,000 to 150,000 clones, with roughly 80% occurring only once. CDR3 size: 14 residues. Looked up from germline, CDR1 is SGHRS and CDR2 is YFSETQ. Losses at the gene ends were 4 bases for V and 7 bases for J; bases not matched to a gene: 9. This TCR derives from a human donor in a cohort sampled during active COVID-19. The sample taken for sequencing was peripheral blood. The genes are TRBV5-1 and TRBJ1-1; 8 bases are shared with TRBD1. CDR3 loop: CASSGTQGAGEAFF. The CDR3 DNA follows: TGCGCCAGCAGCGGAACTCAGGGGGCGGGTGAAGCTTTCTTT.